Listed here are 13 T cell receptor beta chains from one sample, sequenced in a study of shared clonotypes between healthy human individuals. The repertoire was sequenced with immunoSEQ multiplex PCR; TCRdb's copy has only in-frame clones and lacks some. The sample lists about 1.1 million clones, around three quarters occurring once. Sequencing input: memory CD4+ T cells from PBMCs. As to subset: CD45RA-negative fraction. Every receptor here comes from a man between 18 and 35 years old in good health. Some clones in this sample may be carry-over from other donors' samples.

On this clone: This CDR3 is also generated by other DNA sequences in the sample. The V call is TRBV7-3, the J call TRBJ2-2; 15 nucleotides agree with TRBD2. Germline CDR1 and CDR2: SGHTA and FQGTGA. With V trimmed by 2 bases and J by 5 bases, 0 bases remained unmatched. The CDR3 sequence is 16 residues long. The CDR3 coding sequence is TGTGCCAGCAGCTTAGGACTAGCGGGAGGGACCGGGGAGCTGTTTTTT. It encodes CASSLGLAGGTGELFF. Using reference TRBV7-3 and TRBJ2-2 for the parts outside the CDR3, the full variable domain is GAGVSQTPSNKVTEKGKYVELRCDPISGHTALYWYRQSLGQGPEFLIYFQGTGAADDSGLPNDRFFAVRPEGSVSTLKIQRTERGDSAVYLCASSLGLAGGTGELFFGEGSRLTVL.

The chain employs TRBV15 and TRBJ2-1; weak D call: TRBD2 (7 bases). The germline V gene has CDR1 LNHNV and CDR2 YYDKDF (reference sequence). Trimming cost V 3 bases and J 0 bases, with 15 bases left between them. The CDR3 length is 17 residues. CDR3 region: CATSSKRGGGSYNEQFF. The CDR3 DNA follows: TGTGCCACCAGCAGCAAAAGGGGAGGGGGCTCCTACAATGAGCAGTTCTTC.

As concerns this clone: Other DNA sequences within the sample encode an identical CDR3. This rearrangement joins TRBV6-1 to TRBJ2-5; TRBD1 agrees at 8 bases. The germline V gene encodes CDR1 MNHNS and CDR2 SASEGT. CDR3 length equals 14 residues. The V gene end was trimmed by 3 bases and the J gene end by 4 bases; junction bases not matched to a gene: 4. CDR3 sequence reads: CASSEDRVRETQYF. The CDR3 coding sequence is TGTGCCAGCAGTGAGGACAGGGTACGAGAGACCCAGTACTTC.

This rearrangement joins TRBV6-5 to TRBJ2-3; the D gene is possibly TRBD2 (7 bases). The CDR3 has 14 amino acids. V shed 6 bases and J shed 4 bases, with 14 bases lying between them. Germline V gene lookup returns CDR1 MNHEY and CDR2 SVGAGI. The CDR3 loop is CASRPPGGSDTQYF. In nucleotides, the CDR3 is TGTGCCAGCAGGCCGCCGGGGGGCTCAGATACGCAGTATTTT.

CDR3 in DNA: TGCAGCGTTGAGACTAGCGGGAGAACCGATGAGCAGTTCTTC. Translated: CSVETSGRTDEQFF. The chain joins TRBV29-1 to TRBJ2-1; TRBD2 agrees at 12 bases. The CDR3 spans 14 residues. Germline CDR1 is SQVTM and CDR2 is ANQGSEA. V lost 3 bases, J lost 8 bases, and 5 bases stayed unmatched.

The chain combines TRBV7-3 with TRBJ2-3, with 9 nucleotides matching TRBD2. The germline V gene has CDR1 SGHTA and CDR2 FQGTGA. This CDR3 is built from 15 residues. Losses at the gene ends were 5 bases for V and 2 bases for J; bases not matched to a gene: 5. The chain's CDR3 is CASSGSGRNTDTQYF. The CDR3 DNA sequence: TGTGCCAGCAGCGGAAGCGGGAGGAACACAGATACGCAGTATTTT.

The chain links TRBV27 to TRBJ1-1, with TRBD1 identical over 8 bases. CDR1 MNHEY and CDR2 SMNVEV come from the germline V gene (reference sequence). Trimming cost V 5 bases and J 4 bases; bases outside gene matches: 9. This CDR3 is 15 amino acids long. CDR3 nucleotides: TGTGCCAGCAGTGTCGGACAGGGAAGGTTCACTGAAGCTTTCTTT. As protein: CASSVGQGRFTEAFF.

This chain uses TRBV1 with TRBJ1-2. TRBV1 is a known pseudogene. The CDR3 length is 13 residues. CDR3 DNA: TGCACCAGCACCACGGGGGGCGGCTATGGCTACACCTTC. It encodes CTSTTGGGYGYTF.

The genes are TRBV19 and TRBJ2-5; 7 bases line up with TRBD1. There are 15 residues in the CDR3. The J segment lost 2 bases and the V segment lost 0 bases, leaving 3 bases of the junction unmatched. Germline assignment: CDR1 LNHDA and CDR2 SQIVND (reference sequence). The CDR3, as DNA: TGTGCCAGTAGTATAGAGTCACAGGGGCAAGAGACCCAGTACTTC. This codes for CASSIESQGQETQYF. Supplemented by reference TRBV19 and TRBJ2-5, the full variable domain reads DGGITQSPKYLFRKEGQNVTLSCEQNLNHDAMYWYRQDPGQGLRLIYYSQIVNDFQKGDIAEGYSVSREKKESFPLTVTSAQKNPTAFYLCASSIESQGQETQYFGPGTRLLVL.

The CDR3 DNA reads TGTGCCAGCAGTTTATTGGGCAGCTTCTCTGGGGCCAACGTCCTGACTTTC. This codes for CASSLLGSFSGANVLTF. This chain links TRBV28 with TRBJ2-6, with D unresolved. The germline CDR1 and CDR2 sequences are MDHEN and SYDVKM. Deletions cut 1 base from V and 0 bases from J, with 10 bases between. The CDR3 is made up of 17 amino acids.

J is TRBJ2-3 and V is TRBV29-1; tentatively, D is TRBD2 (6 bases). The V and J ends lost 8 bases and 5 bases respectively, with 17 bases between them. This CDR3 region has 13 residues. The germline V gene has CDR1 SQVTM and CDR2 ANQGSEA. The CDR3 DNA sequence: TGCAGCCGGCGGGGTTCCGGGGAAGATACGCAGTATTTT. Amino acid sequence: CSRRGSGEDTQYF.

The genes are TRBV28 and TRBJ2-7; TRBD2 matches 8 bases. J lost 3 bases, V lost 3 bases, and 10 bases had no gene match. CDR1 and CDR2 from the germline V gene are MDHEN and SYDVKM. The CDR3 is made up of 16 amino acids. CDR3 amino acids: CASSFSGRARFYEQYF. CDR3 nucleotide sequence: TGTGCCAGCAGTTTCTCCGGGAGGGCCCGTTTCTACGAGCAGTACTTC.

The chain couples TRBV9 to TRBJ2-2; D remains unclear. Trimming removed 0 bases from V and 4 bases from J, with 13 bases in between. The CDR3 runs to 16 residues. In germline, CDR1 is SGDLS, CDR2 YYNGEE. As DNA, the CDR3 is TGTGCCAGCAGCGTAGCGAACCTTGGCGGCACCGGGGAGCTGTTTTTT. It encodes CASSVANLGGTGELFF.